The rows below give T cell receptor beta chains drawn from one sample of a study of cytomegalovirus exposure and HLA in healthy donors. Using immunoSEQ multiplex PCR, the repertoire was profiled, and TCRdb retains in-frame clones only, with some absent. This table holds 90,000 to 130,000 clones, around 74% found once. Sequenced material: PBMCs. These receptors were taken from a man younger than 40 in good health and CMV-seropositive. Both conserved end residues are part of each CDR3. Each record gives: V gene, J gene, D gene, clone size, CDR3 DNA, CDR3 protein. The D gene is left open where the match is weak. A clone size is listed for some rows: how often the clone was seen (once, few, many), or a class if it is expanded.

TRBV30,TRBJ1-4,TRBD1,-,TGTGCCTGGGCGACAGGGCTTAATGAAAAACTGTTTTTT,CAWATGLNEKLFF
TRBV4-2,TRBJ2-2,-,-,TGTGCCAGCAGCCACGGGACAACCAACACCGGGGAGCTGTTTTTT,CASSHGTTNTGELFF
TRBV9,TRBJ2-7,-,-,TGTGCCAGCAGCGTATACCCCTCAAACAGCGGCGAGCAGTACTTC,CASSVYPSNSGEQYF
TRBV4-3,TRBJ1-2,TRBD1,-,TGCGCCAGCAGCCCTCGGACAGGACTGGTCTATGGCTACACCTTC,CASSPRTGLVYGYTF
TRBV5-6,TRBJ1-2,TRBD1,-,TGTGCCAGCAGCCCCGGACAGGGGAGAGCCAACTATGGCTACACCTTC,CASSPGQGRANYGYTF
TRBV25-1,TRBJ1-2,-,-,TGTGCCAGCAGTGCCAGCTCCCTAGCGTCGGGGGGCTACACCTTC,CASSASSLASGGYTF
TRBV7-6,TRBJ2-1,TRBD1,-,TGTGCCAGCAGCTTTTACCCTCCCGGACAGGGAGTCGATGAGCAGTTCTTC,CASSFYPPGQGVDEQFF
TRBV25-1,TRBJ2-3,TRBD2,-,TGTGCCAGCAGTCGCGGGGGGGCCGAGGCAGATACGCAGTATTTT,CASSRGGAEADTQYF
TRBV25-1,TRBJ1-2,-,-,TGTGCCAGCAGTGAATTTCTGGCAGATGGCTACACCTTC,CASSEFLADGYTF
TRBV4-3,TRBJ2-3,TRBD1,-,TGCGCCAGCGGCCCGGGACAGGCAGGCGGTACGCAGTATTTT,CASGPGQAGGTQYF
TRBV6-6,TRBJ1-5,-,-,TGTGCCACCGGACAAGATAGCAATCAGCCCCAGCATTTT,CATGQDSNQPQHF
TRBV10-1,TRBJ1-1,-,-,TGCGCCAGCAGCGCCGTGGGGGGTACTGAAGCTTTCTTT,CASSAVGGTEAFF
TRBV4-1,TRBJ1-2,-,-,TGCGCCAGCAGCCAAGAGGGGCGCCGAGCTAACTATGGCTACACCTTC,CASSQEGRRANYGYTF
TRBV7-9,TRBJ2-7,-,-,TGTTCCAGCAGCTCCGGTGGGGGCTCGACTAAAAAGTACTTC,CSSSSGGGSTKKYF
TRBV9,TRBJ1-2,-,-,TGTGCCAGCAGCGTAGCAGAACTCTCTATTACTAGCTACACCTTC,CASSVAELSITSYTF
TRBV4-1,TRBJ1-2,TRBD1,-,TGCGCCAGCAGCAACGTCAAGGACAGGGGGAACTATGGCTACACCTTC,CASSNVKDRGNYGYTF
TRBV6-1,TRBJ1-5,-,-,TGTGCCAGCAGTGAACCCTGGCTTCAGCCCCAGCATTTT,CASSEPWLQPQHF
TRBV19,TRBJ2-5,TRBD2,-,TGTGCCAGTTCGGAAACTAGCGGGGGGGCCGTGGAGACCCAGTACTTC,CASSETSGGAVETQYF
TRBV4-3,TRBJ1-2,-,-,TGCGCCAGCAGCCAAAATCAGGGCGGCGGAGCCCGCTATGGCTACACCTTC,CASSQNQGGGARYGYTF
TRBV5-4,TRBJ1-4,-,-,TGTGCCAGCAGTTCCGACAGTATCGGTAATGAAAAACTGTTTTTT,CASSSDSIGNEKLFF
TRBV28,TRBJ1-2,-,-,TGTGCCAGCAGCCAAACCACAGGGTTTGGCTACACCTTC,CASSQTTGFGYTF
TRBV28,TRBJ2-1,-,-,TGTGCCAGCCTACCTATAGCCCGCAATGAGCAGTTCTTC,CASLPIARNEQFF
TRBV11-2,TRBJ1-6,TRBD1,few,TGTGCCAGCAGCATACGCAGCCGGGACAGGGTATATAATTCACCCCTCCACTTT,CASSIRSRDRVYNSPLHF
TRBV27,TRBJ2-7,-,-,TGTGCCAGCAGTTTAGGCGGGACTTGGGACGAGCAGTACTTC,CASSLGGTWDEQYF
TRBV7-2,TRBJ1-2,-,few,TGTGCCAGCAGCCCGAGCCGAGGGACAATGTATGGCTACACCTTC,CASSPSRGTMYGYTF
TRBV5-8,TRBJ1-6,TRBD1,-,TGTGCCAGCAGCTTAGGCAGGGGGCTCGGTTCACCCCTCCACTTT,CASSLGRGLGSPLHF